A selection of T cell receptor beta chains follows, all from one sample in a study of blood T cell repertoires in COVID-19. This table comes from immunoSEQ multiplex PCR, and its TCRdb copy is limited to in-frame clones, with some not included. The sample has about 180,000 clones, approximately 78% seen once. The sequenced sample was peripheral blood. Every receptor here comes from an elderly woman with COVID-19, enrolled during active disease. The CDR3 runs from the conserved cysteine through the conserved F or W. The D gene is left open where the match is weak. Rows give clone size only sometimes, using once, few, many, or a class for an expanded clone.

v_call	d_call	clone_size	j_call	cdr3_aa	cdr3_nt
TRBV30	-	-	TRBJ1-2	CAWSDGSLGESGYTF	TGTGCCTGGAGCGACGGGTCCCTCGGAGAGAGTGGCTACACCTTC
TRBV2	TRBD1	-	TRBJ1-1	CRSTRTGKGNTEAFF	TGTCGGAGCACGAGGACAGGGAAGGGGAACACTGAAGCTTTCTTT
TRBV6-5	-	-	TRBJ1-1	CASSYSRGSEAFF	TGTGCCAGCAGTTACAGTCGAGGTTCTGAAGCTTTCTTT
TRBV28	-	-	TRBJ1-3	CASSPPGNTIYF	TGTGCCAGCAGTCCTCCTGGAAACACCATATATTTT
TRBV11-1	-	-	TRBJ2-1	CASSPGDASSYNEQFF	TGTGCCAGCAGCCCCGGGGATGCTAGCTCCTACAATGAGCAGTTCTTC
TRBV6-5	TRBD1	-	TRBJ1-2	CASTGGVKGYTF	TGTGCCAGTACAGGGGGCGTAAAGGGCTACACCTTC
TRBV7-3	TRBD1	once	TRBJ1-1	CASSFRQGPNTEAFF	TGTGCCAGCAGCTTCCGACAGGGCCCGAACACTGAAGCTTTCTTT
TRBV2	-	many	TRBJ1-2	CASSRSRAANYGYTF	TGTGCCAGCAGTCGGTCGCGGGCAGCTAACTATGGCTACACCTTC
TRBV28	-	-	TRBJ1-3	CASRTPFSGNTIYF	TGTGCCAGCCGAACACCATTCTCTGGAAACACCATATATTTT
TRBV6-5	-	-	TRBJ1-5	CASSIVSNQPQHF	TGTGCCAGCAGCATAGTTAGCAATCAGCCCCAGCATTTT
TRBV15	-	-	TRBJ1-2	CATSRDRAGSGYTF	TGTGCCACCAGCAGAGATCGGGCGGGGAGTGGCTACACCTTC
TRBV9	-	-	TRBJ2-1	CASSPHLADNSYNEQFF	TGTGCCAGCAGCCCTCATCTTGCAGACAACTCCTACAATGAGCAGTTCTTC
TRBV27	-	-	TRBJ2-5	CASSSSPLPDLETQYF	TGTGCCAGCAGTTCAAGCCCACTCCCCGATTTAGAGACCCAGTACTTC
TRBV12-3/TRBV12-4	-	-	TRBJ2-7	CASRIGGAVEQYF	TGTGCCAGCAGAATTGGGGGGGCGGTCGAGCAGTACTTC
TRBV2	TRBD1	-	TRBJ1-4	CASSGTGAGKLFF	TGTGCCAGCAGTGGGACAGGGGCGGGAAAACTGTTTTTT
TRBV13	-	-	TRBJ2-1	CASSSQFDTYNEQFF	TGTGCCAGCAGCTCACAATTCGACACCTACAATGAGCAGTTCTTC
TRBV5-1	-	-	TRBJ2-2	CASSLSPGTNTGELFF	TGCGCCAGCAGCTTGAGCCCGGGGACGAACACCGGGGAGCTGTTTTTT
TRBV28	-	-	TRBJ2-7	CASSPTAGPYEQYF	TGTGCCAGCAGTCCCACGGCGGGGCCGTACGAGCAGTACTTC
TRBV9	TRBD2	-	TRBJ2-5	CASSVMAGELETQYF	TGTGCCAGCAGCGTAATGGCGGGAGAGTTGGAGACCCAGTACTTC
TRBV9	-	-	TRBJ2-1	CASSVRRDRADEQFF	TGTGCCAGCAGCGTTCGGAGGGATAGGGCCGATGAGCAGTTCTTC
TRBV4-3	TRBD1	-	TRBJ1-2	CASSNGLTGNYGYTF	TGCGCCAGCAGCAACGGCCTGACAGGGAACTATGGCTACACCTTC
TRBV7-3	TRBD2	once	TRBJ2-1	CASSLFAGGLSEQFF	TGTGCCAGCAGCTTATTTGCGGGGGGGCTTAGTGAGCAGTTCTTC
TRBV9	TRBD2	-	TRBJ2-2	CASRGLADTGELFF	TGTGCCAGCCGGGGACTAGCGGACACCGGGGAGCTGTTTTTT
TRBV10-3	-	-	TRBJ1-2	CAIQGGDGYTF	TGTGCCATCCAGGGAGGGGATGGCTACACCTTC
TRBV9	TRBD1	-	TRBJ2-1	CASSVAGTGLMKQFF	TGTGCCAGCAGCGTGGCCGGGACAGGGCTAATGAAGCAGTTCTTC
TRBV28	TRBD1	-	TRBJ2-3	CASSSGTGDPGTDTQYF	TGTGCCAGCAGTTCCGGGACAGGGGATCCTGGCACAGATACGCAGTATTTT
TRBV6-6	TRBD1	once	TRBJ2-7	CASSYTQGYGDEQYF	TGTGCCAGCAGTTACACACAGGGGTATGGGGACGAGCAGTACTTC
TRBV19	-	-	TRBJ1-2	CASRLPGLYGYTF	TGTGCCAGTAGGTTGCCGGGTCTATATGGCTACACCTTC
TRBV5-1	TRBD1	-	TRBJ1-1	CASSPRAGGLVTEAFF	TGCGCCAGCAGCCCGAGGGCAGGGGGCCTTGTCACTGAAGCTTTCTTT
TRBV5-6	TRBD2	-	TRBJ2-1	CASSFGLAEAYNEQFF	TGTGCCAGCAGCTTTGGACTAGCGGAAGCCTACAATGAGCAGTTCTTC
TRBV20-1	-	-	TRBJ2-1	CSASQLTEQFF	TGCAGTGCTAGTCAACTCACTGAGCAGTTCTTC
TRBV11-1	-	few	TRBJ2-7	CASSLDPGPYEQYF	TGTGCCAGCAGCTTAGACCCAGGCCCCTACGAGCAGTACTTC
TRBV4-1	TRBD2	once	TRBJ2-1	CASSQAGLAGGQFF	TGCGCCAGCAGCCAAGCTGGACTAGCGGGAGGGCAGTTCTTC
TRBV16	-	-	TRBJ2-1	CASSQIPGIGEQFF	TGTGCCAGCAGCCAAATTCCCGGGATAGGGGAGCAGTTCTTC
TRBV5-1	TRBD1	-	TRBJ2-2	CASVGTGNTGELFF	TGCGCCAGCGTGGGGACAGGAAACACCGGGGAGCTGTTTTTT
TRBV2	-	-	TRBJ1-5	CASSSPFRDQPQHF	TGTGCCAGCAGTTCCCCTTTTCGGGATCAGCCCCAGCATTTT
TRBV4-3	TRBD1	-	TRBJ2-2	CASSQMDRGGELFF	TGCGCCAGCAGCCAAATGGACAGGGGCGGGGAGCTGTTTTTT
TRBV2	-	once	TRBJ2-5	CASAGGGETQYF	TGTGCCAGCGCGGGCGGCGGTGAGACCCAGTACTTC
TRBV10-3	-	-	TRBJ1-1	CAISESRGGRTEAFF	TGTGCCATCAGTGAGTCCCGAGGGGGACGCACTGAAGCTTTCTTT
TRBV19	TRBD1	-	TRBJ1-5	CASIPGTGKQPQHF	TGTGCCAGTATTCCTGGGACAGGGAAACAGCCCCAGCATTTT
TRBV27	-	few	TRBJ2-7	CASSFSAGYEQYF	TGTGCCAGCAGTTTCAGTGCAGGGTACGAGCAGTACTTC
TRBV4-1	TRBD2	-	TRBJ2-1	CASSQEPGLAGGPQFF	TGCGCCAGCAGCCAAGAACCTGGGCTAGCGGGAGGGCCTCAGTTCTTC
TRBV11-2	-	-	TRBJ1-1	CASSHHERPEAFF	TGTGCCAGCAGCCATCATGAGCGCCCGGAAGCTTTCTTT
TRBV18	-	-	TRBJ2-2	CASSQSGANTGELFF	TGTGCCAGCTCACAATCGGGAGCGAACACCGGGGAGCTGTTTTTT
TRBV2	-	-	TRBJ2-7	CASSERERGMEYF	TGTGCCAGCAGTGAACGGGAACGGGGGATGGAGTACTTC
TRBV6-5	-	-	TRBJ2-4	CASSQTGALGNIQYF	TGTGCCAGCAGTCAGACAGGTGCCCTCGGAAACATTCAGTACTTC
TRBV29-1	-	-	TRBJ1-3	CSVGGSGNTIYF	TGCAGCGTTGGAGGCTCTGGAAACACCATATATTTT
TRBV6-2/TRBV6-3	-	-	TRBJ1-5	CASSYGLRGYSNQPQHF	TGTGCCAGCAGTTACGGGCTACGGGGGTATAGCAATCAGCCCCAGCATTTT
TRBV4-1	TRBD2	-	TRBJ2-7	CASSQDSGSTYEQYF	TGCGCCAGCAGCCAAGATAGCGGGAGCACCTACGAGCAGTACTTC
TRBV5-5	-	-	TRBJ1-2	CASSLEGVIAYGYTF	TGTGCCAGCAGCTTGGAAGGGGTCATTGCCTATGGCTACACCTTC
TRBV7-9	TRBD2	-	TRBJ2-7	CASSRLAGGTYEQYF	TGTGCCAGCAGCCGACTAGCGGGTGGTACCTACGAGCAGTACTTC
TRBV3-1/TRBV3-2	-	-	TRBJ1-1	CASSRRGAGVATEAFF	TGTGCCAGCAGTCGCCGGGGGGCGGGGGTCGCCACTGAAGCTTTCTTT